Following are 20 T cell receptor beta chains from one sample sequenced in a study of OX40 agonist ivuxolimab in advanced cancers. Assay: immunoSEQ multiplex PCR; the TCRdb copy retains only in-frame clones and omits some. The sample holds more than 65,000 clones, about 85% seen once. The sample here was CD4+ or CD8+ T cells sorted from blood, taken in a trial of the OX40 agonist ivuxolimab. These receptors all stem from an adult with an advanced solid tumor such as melanoma, head and neck, liver or kidney cancer.

V is TRBV2 and J is TRBJ1-5, with unresolved D. The V gene's germline CDR1 is SNHLY and CDR2 FYNNEI. The CDR3 loop spans 15 amino acids. Trimming stripped 6 bases from V and 3 bases from J, with 15 bases between. DNA of the CDR3: TGTGCCAGCAGCCGGTTGGAGGGAATCAATCAGCCCCAGCATTTT. This sequence encodes CASSRLEGINQPQHF.

The V gene is TRBV16, the J gene TRBJ1-5, with TRBD1 matching 7 bases. This CDR3 region has 20 residues. Trimming at V came to 2 bases and at J to 2 bases, leaving 18 bases not matched to a gene. Looked up from germline, CDR1 is KGHSY and CDR2 is FQNENV. DNA of the CDR3: TGTGCCAGCAGCCAAAGTCCCCTTCGGCGGGACAGCGATCGCAATCAGCCCCAGCATTTT. Translated, it gives CASSQSPLRRDSDRNQPQHF. Full variable domain (missing parts from reference TRBV16 and TRBJ1-5): GEEVAQTPKHLVRGEGQKAKLYCAPIKGHSYVFWYQQVLKNEFKFLISFQNENVFDETGMPKERFSAKCLPNSPCSLEIQATKLEDSAVYFCASSQSPLRRDSDRNQPQHFGDGTRLSIL.

This chain joins TRBV18 and TRBJ1-6; tentative D call: TRBD1 (6 bases). V was clipped by 8 bases and J by 10 bases, with 15 bases between them. Germline V gene sequence: CDR1 KGHSH, CDR2 LQKENI. This CDR3 has 13 residues. CDR3 sequence reads: CASQNRDQSPLHF. The CDR3 DNA is TGTGCCAGCCAGAACAGGGATCAATCACCCCTCCACTTT.

The V and J genes are TRBV5-4 and TRBJ1-3; weak D call: TRBD1 (5 bases). Germline CDR1 reads SGHNT; CDR2 reads YYREEE (reference sequence). CDR3 size: 15 residues. The ends were cut back, 0 bases at V and 1 base at J, with 8 bases in the middle. CDR3 region: CASSLDAGSGNTIYF. CDR3 nucleotide sequence: TGTGCCAGCAGCTTGGATGCAGGGTCTGGAAACACCATATATTTT.

This chain links TRBV12-5 with TRBJ2-1, with TRBD1 matching 7 bases. CDR1 is LGHNT, CDR2 FRNRAP, per germline. This CDR3 is built from 15 residues. V lost 2 bases and J lost 2; bases outside the gene matches: 3. CDR3 residues: CASGLRQGAYNEQFF. The DNA of the CDR3 is TGTGCTAGTGGTTTGAGACAGGGTGCCTACAATGAGCAGTTCTTC.

V gene TRBV28 combines with J gene TRBJ2-6; D gene unclear. Trimming pared 3 bases from V and 1 base from J, leaving 7 bases between. Germline V CDR1 and CDR2: MDHEN, SYDVKM. This CDR3 spans 15 amino acids. The CDR3 bases are TGTGCCAGCAGTTTCCGGTCATCTGGGGCCAACGTCCTGACTTTC. Encoded protein: CASSFRSSGANVLTF.

Here the CDR3 reads CASSLWASGKMGATQYF. CDR3 DNA sequence: TGTGCCAGCAGCTTATGGGCTAGCGGGAAGATGGGGGCTACGCAGTATTTT. The rearrangement joins TRBV7-2 to TRBJ2-3; 9 bases match TRBD2. The germline V gene has CDR1 SGHTA and CDR2 FQGNSA. The CDR3 covers 17 residues. The V segment lost 2 bases and the J segment 8 bases; nucleotides outside the gene matches: 14.

V and J are TRBV6-6 and TRBJ1-5; 7 bases match TRBD1. V trimming: 8 bases; J trimming: 3 bases; junction bases outside the gene matches: 7. The CDR3 runs 14 residues. Germline V lookup: CDR1 MNHNY, CDR2 SVGAGI (reference sequence). The CDR3 sequence is CASGAQGSNQPQHF. CDR3 bases: TGTGCCAGCGGCGCACAGGGGTCCAATCAGCCCCAGCATTTT.

The chain has TRBV2 and TRBJ2-5; unclear D gene. The J call may be in error: the DNA end matches TRBJ2-7 better. The CDR3 runs to 13 residues. Germline values: CDR1 SNHLY, CDR2 FYNNEI. CDR3 protein: CASSGLRAYEQYF. CDR3 in DNA: TGTGCCAGCAGTGGCCTCCGGGCCTACGAGCAGTACTTC.

The chain combines TRBV30 with TRBJ2-2, with a weak D call TRBD1 (5 bases). There are 14 residues in the CDR3. Germline assignment: CDR1 GTSNPN and CDR2 SVGIG (reference sequence). V lost 0 bases to trimming and J lost 0 bases, with 5 bases between them. CDR3 DNA sequence: TGTGCCTGGAGTGTAGGGGCGAACACCGGGGAGCTGTTTTTT. It codes for CAWSVGANTGELFF.

V is TRBV5-6 and J is TRBJ2-7; D gene uncertain. The CDR3 extends over 16 amino acids. Germline CDR1 SGHDT, CDR2 YYEEEE. V dropped 2 bases and J dropped 2 bases, with 17 bases sitting between them. CDR3 DNA sequence: TGTGCCAGCAGCTTTTCAGCTGCTCCTAACCCCTACGAGCAGTACTTC. Protein sequence: CASSFSAAPNPYEQYF. Filled out from reference TRBV5-6 and TRBJ2-7, the complete variable domain reads DAGVTQSPTHLIKTRGQQVTLRCSPKSGHDTVSWYQQALGQGPQFIFQYYEEEERQRGNFPDRFSGHQFPNYSSELNVNALLLGDSALYLCASSFSAAPNPYEQYFGPGTRLTVT.

This chain links TRBV18 with TRBJ1-1, with TRBD1 identical over 7 bases. V shed 3 bases, J shed 6 bases, and the junction held 13 bases outside the gene matches. Germline V lookup: CDR1 KGHSH, CDR2 LQKENI. This CDR3 has 16 residues. CDR3 in DNA: TGTGCCAGCTCACCGGCGGGACACAGGGGAGGGGCTGAAGCTTTCTTT. Translation gives CASSPAGHRGGAEAFF.

The CDR3 here is CASSGQTSGGPAGGELFF. The CDR3 nucleotides are TGTGCCAGCAGTGGCCAGACTAGCGGGGGACCGGCGGGCGGGGAGCTGTTTTTT. V is TRBV27 and J is TRBJ2-2; 12 bases are a match to TRBD2. The CDR3 loop spans 18 amino acids. The ends lost 5 bases at V and 7 bases at J; junction bases unmatched: 14. Germline V gene lookup returns CDR1 MNHEY and CDR2 SMNVEV (reference sequence).

This chain uses TRBV2 with TRBJ1-1, with D possibly TRBD1 on 5 matching bases. Germline loops: CDR1 SNHLY, CDR2 FYNNEI. CDR3 length: 14 amino acids. Trimming left V 5 bases short and J 4 bases short, with 14 bases between. CDR3 sequence (DNA): TGTGCCAGCAGTTTAAGGGGCCGGAGCACTGAAGCTTTCTTT. It specifies CASSLRGRSTEAFF.

The chain has TRBV19 and TRBJ2-1; the match to TRBD2 covers 7 bases. This CDR3 is built from 15 residues. V lost 5 bases to trimming and J lost 1 base; unmatched junction nucleotides: 5. Germline values: CDR1 LNHDA, CDR2 SQIVND (reference sequence). CDR3 region: CASSSGTTSYNEQFF. DNA of the CDR3: TGTGCCAGTAGTTCCGGGACTACGTCCTACAATGAGCAGTTCTTC.

The chain couples TRBV14 to TRBJ2-1; possible D gene TRBD1, 5 bases. V shed 5 bases and J shed 2 bases, with 10 bases lying between them. This CDR3 comprises 14 residues. Germline lookup yields CDR1 SGHDN and CDR2 FVKESK. The CDR3 spells CASSTTATYNEQFF. In DNA form, the CDR3 reads TGTGCCAGCAGCACGACAGCGACCTACAATGAGCAGTTCTTC. Filled out from reference TRBV14 and TRBJ2-1, the complete variable domain reads EAGVTQFPSHSVIEKGQTVTLRCDPISGHDNLYWYRRVMGKEIKFLLHFVKESKQDESGMPNNRFLAERTGGTYSTLKVQPAELEDSGVYFCASSTTATYNEQFFGPGTRLTVL.

V and J are TRBV28 and TRBJ1-1; no reliable D call. The CDR3 is made up of 13 amino acids. Germline V gene lookup returns CDR1 MDHEN and CDR2 SYDVKM. Trimming removed 6 bases from V and 0 bases from J, with 8 bases in between. The CDR3 sequence: CASSITMNTEAFF. CDR3 nucleotide sequence: TGTGCCAGCAGCATAACGATGAACACTGAAGCTTTCTTT.

This chain uses TRBV6-1 with TRBJ1-4, with 9 bases identical to TRBD1. Trimming took 2 bases from V and 8 from J; bases not matched to a gene: 9. Germline CDR1 MNHNS, CDR2 SASEGT. This CDR3 comprises 16 residues. The CDR3 bases are TGTGCCAGCAGTGAATTCGGGACAGGGCATGGGGAAAAACTGTTTTTT. It translates to CASSEFGTGHGEKLFF.

This chain connects TRBV7-9 to TRBJ1-1, with 8 bases fitting TRBD1. The CDR3 totals 15 residues. Germline values: CDR1 SEHNR, CDR2 FQNEAQ (reference sequence). J was trimmed by 5 bases and V by 3 bases; bases with no gene match: 8. CDR3 region: CASSFPSQGVTEAFF. The CDR3 nucleotides are TGTGCCAGCAGCTTCCCCTCACAGGGGGTAACTGAAGCTTTCTTT.

The CDR3 DNA follows: TGTGCCAGCAGTCCTCGGGCCCGCTCCTACAATGAGCAGTTCTTC. Translating gives CASSPRARSYNEQFF. V is TRBV7-9 and J is TRBJ2-1; D is ambiguous. Trimming took 6 bases from V and 0 from J, leaving 12 bases between them. The CDR3 extends over 15 amino acids. CDR1 and CDR2 from the germline V gene are SEHNR and FQNEAQ (reference sequence).